These 19 T cell receptor beta chains originate from one sample sequenced in a study of blood T cell repertoires in COVID-19. The data were produced by immunoSEQ multiplex PCR, yet TCRdb's version contains in-frame clones alone and is incomplete. This repertoire shows about 60,000 clones, around 90% found once; its top ten account for around 3.5%. The sequenced material came from peripheral blood. Receptors originate from a man aged 45 to 65 with active COVID-19.

This clone was observed a few times. The chain employs TRBV11-2 and TRBJ2-7, with D perhaps matching TRBD2 (7 bases). Trimming took 4 bases from V and 1 from J, leaving 20 bases between them. The germline CDR1 and CDR2 sequences are SGHAT and FQNNGV. The CDR3 consists of 17 residues. CDR3 DNA: TGTGCCAGCAGCTGGGGGGGCGCAAATATTGCGTCCTACGAGCAGTACTTC. It yields the protein CASSWGGANIASYEQYF.

The chain combines TRBV18 with TRBJ1-3, with a possible D match to TRBD1 (5 bases). With 3 bases removed from V and 3 bases from J, the gap between germline ends came to 9 bases. CDR1 KGHSH and CDR2 LQKENI come from the germline V gene. The CDR3 length is 14 residues. The CDR3 region is CASSPTAFGNTIYF. The CDR3 nucleotides are TGTGCCAGCTCACCGACAGCTTTTGGAAACACCATATATTTT. The entire variable domain, with the rest obtained from reference TRBV18 and TRBJ1-3, is as follows: NAGVMQNPRHLVRRRGQEARLRCSPMKGHSHVYWYRQLPEEGLKFMVYLQKENIIDESGMPKERFSAEFPKEGPSILRIQQVVRGDSAAYFCASSPTAFGNTIYFGEGSWLTVV.

The genes are TRBV19 and TRBJ1-1; D is possibly TRBD1 (5 bases). CDR3 length: 15 residues. Trimming took 4 bases from V and 2 from J, leaving 14 bases between them. Germline V gene data show CDR1 as LNHDA and CDR2 as SQIVND (reference sequence). CDR3 loop: CASSRVPGTNTEAFF. The CDR3 DNA reads TGTGCCAGTAGTAGAGTCCCGGGGACTAACACTGAAGCTTTCTTT.

V and J are TRBV18 and TRBJ1-5, with 7 nucleotides matching TRBD1. CDR3 size: 19 residues. J lost 0 bases, V lost 2 bases, and 13 bases had no gene match. The germline V gene has CDR1 KGHSH and CDR2 LQKENI. The CDR3 region is CASSPKGQGGAYSNQPQHF. The CDR3 DNA reads TGTGCCAGCTCACCAAAAGGGCAGGGGGGCGCTTATAGCAATCAGCCCCAGCATTTT.

The chain carries TRBV5-1 and TRBJ1-1; TRBD1 aligns across 7 bases. The CDR3 has 14 residues. Germline values: CDR1 SGHRS, CDR2 YFSETQ. The V segment lost 1 base and the J segment 1 base; nucleotides outside the gene matches: 1. The CDR3 is CASSLRDRNTEAFF. The CDR3 region has the DNA TGCGCCAGCAGCTTGAGGGACAGGAACACTGAAGCTTTCTTT.

V gene TRBV5-1 combines with J gene TRBJ2-5, with TRBD2 as a possible D gene (5 bases). Deletions cut 3 bases from V and 5 bases from J, with 11 bases between. The CDR3 consists of 13 residues. Germline lookup yields CDR1 SGHRS and CDR2 YFSETQ. The CDR3 reads CASSSTSAETQYF. The CDR3 region has the DNA TGCGCCAGCAGCTCAACTAGTGCGGAGACCCAGTACTTC. Looking up the rest from reference TRBV5-1 and TRBJ2-5 gives the full variable domain: KAGVTQTPRYLIKTRGQQVTLSCSPISGHRSVSWYQQTPGQGLQFLFEYFSETQRNKGNFPGRFSGRQFSNSRSEMNVSTLELGDSALYLCASSSTSAETQYFGPGTRLLVL.

This rearrangement joins TRBV6-6 to TRBJ1-6, with TRBD1 matching over 9 bases. V shed 6 bases and J 8 bases; nucleotides not matched to a gene: 5. This CDR3 is built from 14 residues. Germline loops: CDR1 MNHNY, CDR2 SVGAGI (reference sequence). CDR3 amino acids: CASSYRGRYSPLHF. In nucleotides, the CDR3 is TGTGCCAGCAGCTACAGGGGGCGATATTCACCCCTCCACTTT.

The rearrangement links TRBV5-1 to TRBJ2-3; the match to TRBD1 covers 11 bases. J was trimmed by 0 bases and V by 0 bases; bases with no gene match: 0. Germline V gene data show CDR1 as SGHRS and CDR2 as YFSETQ. This CDR3 is built from 16 residues. CDR3 coding DNA: TGCGCCAGCAGCTTGGGGGACAGGGGGAGCACAGATACGCAGTATTTT. Translating it yields CASSLGDRGSTDTQYF.

This chain connects TRBV7-2 to TRBJ2-5; D is ambiguous. Germline CDR1 SGHTA, CDR2 FQGNSA. Trimming left V 3 bases short and J 5 bases short, with 4 bases between. The CDR3 has 11 amino acids. For the CDR3, the DNA is TGTGCCAGCAGCTTTCAGGAGACCCAGTACTTC. Translated: CASSFQETQYF.

The chain recombines TRBV11-1 with TRBJ2-3; no reliable D call. The CDR3 length is 16 residues. CDR1 and CDR2 from the germline V gene are SGHAT and FQDESV (reference sequence). Trimming took 3 bases from V and 1 from J, leaving 14 bases between them. CDR3 region: CASSFFANTGTDTQYF. In DNA, the CDR3 is TGTGCCAGCAGCTTCTTCGCGAATACTGGCACAGATACGCAGTATTTT.

The table lists this clone with a few counts. The V gene is TRBV9, the J gene TRBJ1-6; TRBD1 aligns across 9 bases. The CDR3 has 15 residues. CDR1 SGDLS and CDR2 YYNGEE come from the germline V gene. With 2 bases clipped from V and 9 bases from J, the junction kept 6 bases outside the gene matches. In DNA, the CDR3 is TGTGCCAGCAGCGTGGGACAGGGTCAACGTTCACCCCTCCACTTT. Amino acids: CASSVGQGQRSPLHF.

The gene calls are TRBV20-1 and TRBJ1-2, with a tentative D call TRBD1 (5 bases). V was clipped by 5 bases and J by 13 bases, with 17 bases between them. Germline loops: CDR1 DFQATT, CDR2 SNEGSKA (reference sequence). This CDR3 has 11 amino acids. The CDR3 DNA sequence: TGCAGTGCTTCCGGAGGGCAGGGTCCCACCTTC. As protein: CSASGGQGPTF.

The chain employs TRBV4-2 and TRBJ2-1; 7 bases are shared with TRBD2. Germline V gives CDR1 LGHNA, CDR2 YNFKEQ. V dropped 1 base and J dropped 8; count of bases not matched to a gene: 14. The CDR3 is 17 amino acids. CDR3 coding DNA: TGTGCCAGCAGCCAAGGGCAAGCGGGGCTGCTTTGGGATGAGCAGTTCTTC. It yields the protein CASSQGQAGLLWDEQFF.

The chain has TRBV11-2 and TRBJ2-7; D call uncertain. Germline V gene data show CDR1 as SGHAT and CDR2 as FQNNGV. The V end lost 5 bases, the J end lost 2 bases, and 16 bases lay between the germline ends. The CDR3 is 15 residues long. In DNA form, the CDR3 reads TGTGCCAGCAGCCCTACTCCCCGCGCCCCCTACGAGCAGTACTTC. It yields the protein CASSPTPRAPYEQYF.

V gene TRBV7-9 combines with J gene TRBJ1-1; D is perhaps TRBD1 (6 bases). This CDR3 comprises 14 residues. Germline CDR1 SEHNR, CDR2 FQNEAQ (reference sequence). V was clipped by 4 bases and J by 1 base, with 10 bases between them. The chain's CDR3 is CASSSLGANTEAFF. In DNA form, the CDR3 reads TGTGCCAGCAGCTCCTTGGGGGCGAACACTGAAGCTTTCTTT.

V and J are TRBV9 and TRBJ1-4; TRBD1 matches 8 bases. Germline V gene lookup returns CDR1 SGDLS and CDR2 YYNGEE. Losses at the gene ends were 0 bases for V and 0 bases for J; bases not matched to a gene: 4. The CDR3 runs to 17 residues. CDR3 amino acids: CASSVGDRSATNEKLFF. The CDR3 DNA is TGTGCCAGCAGCGTAGGGGACAGGTCCGCAACTAATGAAAAACTGTTTTTT.

The chain employs TRBV5-1 and TRBJ2-1; 16 bases align to TRBD2. The CDR3 is 19 residues long. Looked up from germline, CDR1 is SGHRS and CDR2 is YFSETQ. V shed 2 bases and J 0 bases; nucleotides not matched to a gene: 5. CDR3 residues: CASSFPGLAGGSSYNEQFF. In DNA, the CDR3 is TGCGCCAGCAGCTTTCCGGGACTAGCGGGGGGGAGCTCCTACAATGAGCAGTTCTTC. The full variable domain, completed using reference TRBV5-1 and TRBJ2-1, is KAGVTQTPRYLIKTRGQQVTLSCSPISGHRSVSWYQQTPGQGLQFLFEYFSETQRNKGNFPGRFSGRQFSNSRSEMNVSTLELGDSALYLCASSFPGLAGGSSYNEQFFGPGTRLTVL.

This clone was seen more than once but under ten times. The V and J genes are TRBV7-9 and TRBJ2-3, with 8 positions matching TRBD2. The CDR3 totals 15 residues. V lost 8 bases, J lost 3 bases, and 10 bases stayed unmatched. Germline V gene sequence: CDR1 SEHNR, CDR2 FQNEAQ (reference sequence). This CDR3 reads CASRSERGRTDTQYF. DNA for the CDR3: TGTGCCAGCCGCTCGGAGCGGGGGCGAACAGATACGCAGTATTTT. The whole variable domain, remainder taken from reference TRBV7-9 and TRBJ2-3, is DTGVSQNPRHKITKRGQNVTFRCDPISEHNRLYWYRQTLGQGPEFLTYFQNEAQLEKSRLLSDRFSAERPKGSFSTLEIQRTEQGDSAMYLCASRSERGRTDTQYFGPGTRLTVL.

V is TRBV2 and J is TRBJ1-2, with D perhaps TRBD1 (6 bases). CDR1 is SNHLY, CDR2 FYNNEI, per germline. With 7 bases removed from V and 7 bases from J, the gap between germline ends came to 10 bases. This CDR3 is 11 amino acids long. The CDR3 nucleotides are TGTGCCAGCACCCAGGGGAGTGGCTACACCTTC. Its protein is CASTQGSGYTF.